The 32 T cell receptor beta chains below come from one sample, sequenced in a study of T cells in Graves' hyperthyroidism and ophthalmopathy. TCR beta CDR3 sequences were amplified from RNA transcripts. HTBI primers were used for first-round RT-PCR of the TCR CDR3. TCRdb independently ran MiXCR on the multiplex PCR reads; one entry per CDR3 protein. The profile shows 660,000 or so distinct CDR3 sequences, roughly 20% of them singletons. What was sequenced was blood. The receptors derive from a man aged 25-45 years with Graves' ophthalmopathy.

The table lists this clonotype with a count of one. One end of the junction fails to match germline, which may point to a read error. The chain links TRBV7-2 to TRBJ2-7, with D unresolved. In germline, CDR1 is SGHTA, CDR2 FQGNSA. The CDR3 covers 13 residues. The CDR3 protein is CASSLARSYEQHF. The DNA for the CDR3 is TGTGCCAGCAGCTTAGCTAGATCCTACGAGCAGCACTTC.

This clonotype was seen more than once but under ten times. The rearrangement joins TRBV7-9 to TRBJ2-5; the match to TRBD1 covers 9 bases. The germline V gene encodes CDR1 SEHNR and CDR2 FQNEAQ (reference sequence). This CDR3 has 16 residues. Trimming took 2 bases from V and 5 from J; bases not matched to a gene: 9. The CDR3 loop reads CASSLSHHRGPETQYF. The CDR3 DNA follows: TGTGCCAGCAGCTTAAGTCATCACAGGGGGCCGGAGACCCAGTACTTC.

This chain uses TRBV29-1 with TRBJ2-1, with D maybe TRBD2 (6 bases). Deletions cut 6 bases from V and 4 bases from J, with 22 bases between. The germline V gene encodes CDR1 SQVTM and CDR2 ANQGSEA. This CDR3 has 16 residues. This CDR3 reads CSVGPRRDSSYNEQFF. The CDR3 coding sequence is TGCAGCGTGGGACCGCGCCGGGACTCTTCGTACAATGAGCAGTTCTTC.

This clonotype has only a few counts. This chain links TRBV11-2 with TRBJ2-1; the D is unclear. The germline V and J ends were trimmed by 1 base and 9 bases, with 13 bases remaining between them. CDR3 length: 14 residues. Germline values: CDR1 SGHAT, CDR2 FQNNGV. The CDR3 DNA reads TGTGCCAGCAGCTTAGTAAGCCAGTGGGTTGAGCAGTTCTTC. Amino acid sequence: CASSLVSQWVEQFF. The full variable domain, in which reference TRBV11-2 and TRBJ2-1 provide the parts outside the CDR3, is EAGVAQSPRYKIIEKRQSVAFWCNPISGHATLYWYQQILGQGPKLLIQFQNNGVVDDSQLPKDRFSAERLKGVDSTLKIQPAKLEDSAVYLCASSLVSQWVEQFFGPGTRLTVL.

CDR3 coding DNA: TGCAGTGCACCCCTCCAGGGGGCATCCTACAATGAGCAGTTCTTC. Its protein product is CSAPLQGASYNEQFF. The gene calls are TRBV20-1 and TRBJ2-1, with 8 bases aligning to TRBD1. The length of the CDR3 is 15 residues. Per the germline V gene, CDR1 is DFQATT and CDR2 is SNEGSKA (reference sequence). Unmatched junction bases numbered 8, after V lost 6 bases and J lost 1 base.

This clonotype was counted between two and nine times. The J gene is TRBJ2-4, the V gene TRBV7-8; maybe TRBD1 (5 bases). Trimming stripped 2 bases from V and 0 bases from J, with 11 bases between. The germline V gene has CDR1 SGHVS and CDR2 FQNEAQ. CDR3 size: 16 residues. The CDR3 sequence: CASSLQGRGAKNIQYF. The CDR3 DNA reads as TGTGCCAGCAGCTTACAGGGCCGTGGAGCCAAAAACATTCAGTACTTC.

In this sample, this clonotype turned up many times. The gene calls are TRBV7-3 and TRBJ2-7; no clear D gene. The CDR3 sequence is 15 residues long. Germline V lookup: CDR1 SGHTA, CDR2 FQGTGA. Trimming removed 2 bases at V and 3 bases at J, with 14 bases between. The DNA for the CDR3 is TGTGCCAGCAGCTTAGAGCGAGTAGGCAGCTACGAGCAGTACTTC. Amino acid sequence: CASSLERVGSYEQYF.

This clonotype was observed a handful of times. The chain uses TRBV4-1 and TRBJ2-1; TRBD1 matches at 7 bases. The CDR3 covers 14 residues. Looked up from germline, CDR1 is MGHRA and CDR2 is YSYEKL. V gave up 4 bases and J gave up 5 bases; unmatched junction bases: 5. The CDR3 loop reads CASSLTQGDNEQFF. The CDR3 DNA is TGCGCCAGCAGCCTCACCCAGGGGGACAATGAGCAGTTCTTC.

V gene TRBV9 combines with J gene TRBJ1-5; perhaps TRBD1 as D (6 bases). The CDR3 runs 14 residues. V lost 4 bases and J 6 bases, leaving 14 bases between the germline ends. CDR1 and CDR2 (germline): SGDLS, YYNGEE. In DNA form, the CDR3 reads TGTGCCAGCAGCACCGGGGACATTACTCAGCCCCAGCATTTT. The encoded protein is CASSTGDITQPQHF.

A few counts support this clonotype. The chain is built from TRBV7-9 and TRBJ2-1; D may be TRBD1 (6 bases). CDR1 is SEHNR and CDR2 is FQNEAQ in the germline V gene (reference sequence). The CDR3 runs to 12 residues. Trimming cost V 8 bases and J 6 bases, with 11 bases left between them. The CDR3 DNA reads TGTGCCAGCGCAACAGGGCCCAATGAGCAGTTCTTC. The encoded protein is CASATGPNEQFF.

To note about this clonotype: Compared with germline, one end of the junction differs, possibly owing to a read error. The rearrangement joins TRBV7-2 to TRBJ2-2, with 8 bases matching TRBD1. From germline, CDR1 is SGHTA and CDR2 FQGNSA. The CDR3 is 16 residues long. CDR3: CVSSLRGQGATGELFF. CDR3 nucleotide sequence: TGTGTCAGCAGCTTACGGGGGCAGGGGGCCACCGGGGAGCTGTTTTTT.

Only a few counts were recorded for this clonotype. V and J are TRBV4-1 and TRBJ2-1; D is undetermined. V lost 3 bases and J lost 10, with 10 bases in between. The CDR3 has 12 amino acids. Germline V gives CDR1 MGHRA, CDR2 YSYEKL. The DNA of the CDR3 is TGCGCCAGCAGCCAGGCGGTAAACGAGCAGTTCTTC. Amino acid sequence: CASSQAVNEQFF.

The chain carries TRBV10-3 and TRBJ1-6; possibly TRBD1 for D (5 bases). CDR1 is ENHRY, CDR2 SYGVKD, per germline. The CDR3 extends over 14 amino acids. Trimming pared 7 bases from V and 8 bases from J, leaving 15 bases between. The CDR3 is CAIKQGIRDSPLHF. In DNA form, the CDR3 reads TGTGCCATCAAGCAGGGAATCAGGGATTCACCCCTCCACTTT.

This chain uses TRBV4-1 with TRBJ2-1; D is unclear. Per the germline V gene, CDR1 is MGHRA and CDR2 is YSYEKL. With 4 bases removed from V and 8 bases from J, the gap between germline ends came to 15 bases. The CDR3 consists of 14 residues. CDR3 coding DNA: TGCGCCAGCAGCCCCTCCCGGCCCTGGGATGAGCAGTTCTTC. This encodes CASSPSRPWDEQFF.

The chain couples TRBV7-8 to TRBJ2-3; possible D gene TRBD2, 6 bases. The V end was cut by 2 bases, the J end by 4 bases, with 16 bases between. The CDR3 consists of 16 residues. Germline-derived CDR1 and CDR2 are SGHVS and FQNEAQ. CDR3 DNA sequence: TGTGCCAGCAGCTTAAATACGGGAGTTGGGCCAGATACGCAGTATTTT. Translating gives CASSLNTGVGPDTQYF.

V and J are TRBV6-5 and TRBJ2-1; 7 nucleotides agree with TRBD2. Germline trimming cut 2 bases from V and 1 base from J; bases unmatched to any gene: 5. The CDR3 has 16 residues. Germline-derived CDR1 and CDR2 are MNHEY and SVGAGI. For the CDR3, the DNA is TGTGCCAGCAGTTACGGGGCGGGAGTATCCTACAATGAGCAGTTCTTC. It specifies CASSYGAGVSYNEQFF.

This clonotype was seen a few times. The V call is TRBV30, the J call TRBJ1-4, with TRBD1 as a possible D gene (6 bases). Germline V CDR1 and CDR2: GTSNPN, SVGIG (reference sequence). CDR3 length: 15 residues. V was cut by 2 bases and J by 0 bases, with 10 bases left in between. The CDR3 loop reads CAWSTRTATNEKLFF. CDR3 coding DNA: TGTGCCTGGAGTACCCGGACAGCAACTAATGAAAAACTGTTTTTT.

The CDR3 DNA reads TGTGCCAGCAGCAAGGGGGGCGGGTTCGTCTACGAGCAGTACTTC. It specifies CASSKGGGFVYEQYF. V gene TRBV5-4 combines with J gene TRBJ2-7, with D possibly being TRBD1 or TRBD2 (6 bases each). Trimming took 4 bases from V and 3 from J, leaving 17 bases between them. Germline V gives CDR1 SGHNT, CDR2 YYREEE (reference sequence). This CDR3 is 15 amino acids long.

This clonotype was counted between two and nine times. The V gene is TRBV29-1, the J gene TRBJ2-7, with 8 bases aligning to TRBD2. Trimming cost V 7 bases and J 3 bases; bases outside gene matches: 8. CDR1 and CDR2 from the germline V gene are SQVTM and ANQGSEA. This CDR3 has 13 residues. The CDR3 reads CSGKRGTVYEQYF. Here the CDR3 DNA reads TGCAGCGGGAAGCGGGGGACCGTCTACGAGCAGTACTTC.

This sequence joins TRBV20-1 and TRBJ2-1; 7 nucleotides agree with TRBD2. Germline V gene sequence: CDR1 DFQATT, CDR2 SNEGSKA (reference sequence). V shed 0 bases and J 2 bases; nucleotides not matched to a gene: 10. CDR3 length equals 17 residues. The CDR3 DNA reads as TGCAGTGCTAGAGATAACGGCGGTGCGGGGGCCTACAATGAGCAGTTCTTC. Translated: CSARDNGGAGAYNEQFF.

This CDR3 reads CASSSRRNSPLHF. The DNA of the CDR3 is TGTGCCAGCAGTTCGCGGCGTAATTCACCCCTCCACTTT. The chain carries TRBV28 and TRBJ1-6; no reliable D call. The V gene's germline CDR1 is MDHEN and CDR2 SYDVKM. V was clipped by 4 bases and J by 6 bases, with 7 bases between them. This CDR3 spans 13 amino acids.

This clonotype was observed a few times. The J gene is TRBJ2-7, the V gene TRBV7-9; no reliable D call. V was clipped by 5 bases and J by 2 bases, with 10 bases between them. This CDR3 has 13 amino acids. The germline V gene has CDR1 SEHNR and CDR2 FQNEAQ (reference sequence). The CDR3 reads CASSTKKPYEQYF. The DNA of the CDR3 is TGTGCCAGCAGCACAAAGAAACCCTACGAGCAGTACTTC.

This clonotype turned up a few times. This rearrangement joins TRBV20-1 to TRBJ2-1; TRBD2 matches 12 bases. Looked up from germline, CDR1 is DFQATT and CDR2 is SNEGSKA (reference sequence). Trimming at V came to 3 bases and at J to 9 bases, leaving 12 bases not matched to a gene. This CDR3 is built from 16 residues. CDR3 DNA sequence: TGCAGTGCTAGTCGCTTGTCGCTAGCGGGAGGGATTGAGCAGTTCTTC. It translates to CSASRLSLAGGIEQFF.

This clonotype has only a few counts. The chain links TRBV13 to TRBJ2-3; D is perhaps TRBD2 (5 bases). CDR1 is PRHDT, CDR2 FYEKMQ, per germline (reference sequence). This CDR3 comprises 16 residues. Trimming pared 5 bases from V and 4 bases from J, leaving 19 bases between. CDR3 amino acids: CASSAPSSEFADTQYF. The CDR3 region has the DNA TGTGCCAGCAGCGCCCCTAGCTCGGAGTTCGCAGATACGCAGTATTTT.

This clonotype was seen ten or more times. The CDR3 sequence is CATSDLKEGGETQYF. The CDR3 DNA follows: TGTGCCACCAGTGATTTAAAGGAGGGAGGGGAGACCCAGTACTTC. The chain has TRBV24-1 and TRBJ2-5; 7 bases match TRBD2. The CDR3 has 15 amino acids. In germline, CDR1 is KGHDR, CDR2 SFDVKD. V shed 1 base and J 5 bases; nucleotides not matched to a gene: 6.

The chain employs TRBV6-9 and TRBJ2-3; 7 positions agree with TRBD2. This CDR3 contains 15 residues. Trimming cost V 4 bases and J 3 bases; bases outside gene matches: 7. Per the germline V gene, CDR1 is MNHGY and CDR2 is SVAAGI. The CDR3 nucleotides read TGTGCCAGCAGTTTCCAGGGAGGGTGGACAGATACGCAGTATTTT. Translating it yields CASSFQGGWTDTQYF.

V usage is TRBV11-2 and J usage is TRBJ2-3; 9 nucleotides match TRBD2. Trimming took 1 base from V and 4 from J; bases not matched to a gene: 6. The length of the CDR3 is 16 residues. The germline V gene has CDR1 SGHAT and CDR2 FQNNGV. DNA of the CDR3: TGTGCCAGCAGCTTAGCACTAGCGGGTTTCCCAGATACGCAGTATTTT. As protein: CASSLALAGFPDTQYF.

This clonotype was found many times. The CDR3 DNA is TGTGCCAGCAGTTCCCGGGCCCTGAACATTCAGTACTTC. Its protein product is CASSSRALNIQYF. The rearrangement uses TRBV28 and TRBJ2-4; D is ambiguous. Between the trimmed V and J ends, which lost 4 bases and 7 bases, there was a span of 11 bases. The CDR3 loop spans 13 amino acids. The V gene's germline CDR1 is MDHEN and CDR2 SYDVKM.

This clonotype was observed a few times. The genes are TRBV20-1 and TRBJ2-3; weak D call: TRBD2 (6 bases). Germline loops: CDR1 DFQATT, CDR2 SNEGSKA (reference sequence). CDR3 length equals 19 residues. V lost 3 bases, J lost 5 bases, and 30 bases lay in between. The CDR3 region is CSARSTGDLGRVGGDTQYF. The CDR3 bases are TGCAGTGCTAGGTCTACCGGGGACCTGGGAAGGGTGGGAGGAGATACGCAGTATTTT.

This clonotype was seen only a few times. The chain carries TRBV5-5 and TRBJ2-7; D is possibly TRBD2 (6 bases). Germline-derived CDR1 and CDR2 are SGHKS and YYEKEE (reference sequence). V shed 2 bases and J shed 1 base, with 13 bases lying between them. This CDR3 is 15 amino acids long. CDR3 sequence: CASSFGLAASYEQYF. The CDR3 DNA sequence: TGTGCCAGCAGCTTCGGGTTAGCGGCTTCCTACGAGCAGTACTTC.

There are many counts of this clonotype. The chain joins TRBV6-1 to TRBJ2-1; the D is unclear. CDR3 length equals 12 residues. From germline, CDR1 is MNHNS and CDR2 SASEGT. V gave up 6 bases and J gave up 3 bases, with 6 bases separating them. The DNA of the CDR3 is TGTGCCAGCAGGGCCAGCTACAATGAGCAGTTCTTC. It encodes CASRASYNEQFF.

As DNA, the CDR3 is TGTGCCAGTAGGGGAGTATCCTACAATGAGCAGTTCTTC. Its protein product is CASRGVSYNEQFF. V usage is TRBV27 and J usage is TRBJ2-1; D is tentatively TRBD1 or TRBD2 (5 bases each). The V gene lost 9 bases and the J gene lost 1 base, with 10 bases spanning the gap. This CDR3 spans 13 amino acids. Germline values: CDR1 MNHEY, CDR2 SMNVEV (reference sequence).